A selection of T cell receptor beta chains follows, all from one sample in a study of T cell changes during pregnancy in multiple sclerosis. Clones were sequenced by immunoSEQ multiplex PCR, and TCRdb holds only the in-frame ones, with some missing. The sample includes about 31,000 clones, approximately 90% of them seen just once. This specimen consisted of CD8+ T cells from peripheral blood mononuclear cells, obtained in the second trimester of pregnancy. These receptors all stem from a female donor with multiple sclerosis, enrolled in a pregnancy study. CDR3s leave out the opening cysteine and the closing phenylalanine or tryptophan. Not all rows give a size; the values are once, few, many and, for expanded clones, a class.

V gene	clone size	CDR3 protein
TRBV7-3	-	ASSPEGLSTGELF
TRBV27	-	ASSLRWTSGGTDTQY
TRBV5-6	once	ASSRLAGIFYEQY
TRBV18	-	ASSPTGTHYNEQF
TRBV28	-	ASSLWGTEFFNEQF
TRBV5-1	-	ASSLGQGTSNEQY
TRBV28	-	ASSLSSSGTHTQY
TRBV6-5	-	ASTSGASTDTQY
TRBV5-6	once	ASSFSPRSGANVLT
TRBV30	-	AGLAGKGYEQY
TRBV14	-	ASSQAGEHGYT
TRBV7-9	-	ASARDSANEKLF